This T cell receptor (beta chain) was identified during a study of cytomegalovirus exposure and HLA in healthy donors (dated 2017 in TCRdb). About the study as a whole: An earlier analysis of approximately 640 of the donors reported 250 to 300 Gb of sequence data and around 110 million unique TCR beta sequences from about 179 million T cells. An early release covering roughly 640 HLA-typed donors comprised approximately 290 gigabases of sequencing data and approximately 80 million unique TCR sequences. Of the 300 to 500 genotyped donors, approximately 81% were placed in the genetic ancestry cluster associated with self-reported Caucasian donors. The study aimed to test whether cataloging public T cell receptors could reveal signatures of past pathogen exposure. The T cell repertoires of 666 subjects were profiled by immunosequencing and related to cytomegalovirus serostatus. Along with the approximately 700-subject first cohort, a separate validation cohort of over a hundred different subjects was used. The study combined high-throughput TCR immunosequencing, statistical association of individual TCRs with disease status, and machine learning to predict cytomegalovirus infection status. In a later analysis, previously published TCR beta repertoires from 550 to 750 donors were re-analyzed and high-resolution HLA genotyping was added so that TCR occurrence patterns could be studied. The later analysis used no new phenotypic data to find candidate immune exposures, relying instead on TCR beta sequences and their occurrence across donors. In an earlier analysis of 587 of the donors, high-throughput TCR beta sequencing was used to judge whether each TCR beta V gene segment behaved as functional or pseudogenic. Donor age, sex, ethnicity and CMV serostatus were compiled alongside the repertoire data. Genome-wide SNP genotypes for about 65% of the 666 donors were used in a later genetic analysis, which treated that subset as a discovery cohort. Every repertoire in the discovery cohort had been generated on one and the same sequencing platform. HLA typing included class I and class II loci at four-digit resolution. Typing coverage differed by locus: A, B, C, DRB1 and DQB1 were typed in roughly 620-630 donors, DQA1 in 500 to 550, DPA1 in some 610, and DPB1 in around 490. About five DR-DQ haplotypes were treated as single units for association and clustering because of strong linkage in the cohort. On average, around 240,000 unique TCR beta nucleotide sequences were sequenced per donor among a few hundred genotyped donors of the cohort, with 15% to 20% of those sequences being non-productive. Study-wide conclusions, independent of this receptor: Because some donors lacked HLA typing at each locus, the association tests relied only on the typed subset. Roughly uniform sequencing depth across donors was assumed in presence/absence analyses, although this assumption may not hold. In an earlier analysis of 587 of the donors, most TCR beta V segments appeared in productive rearrangements about 87% or about 30% of the time, broadly matching IMGT annotations. The study listed around 160 TCR beta chains as associated with cytomegalovirus. Only TCR beta chains were sequenced in this cohort, and the absence of alpha or paired-chain data limited detectable features. Compared with the 666-donor mean, donors in an Asian-associated ancestry cluster had fewer N-insertions in productive TCRs, according to a later genetic analysis. Linkage disequilibrium might explain the correlated functional status among segregating V segments, but an unknown experimental factor could not be excluded. Some IMGT-functional V segments, including TRBV6-2 and TRBV6-3, could not be told apart with the 87-base-pair reads, so those segments were excluded. A further reported finding was that TCR beta sequences accurately predicted the HLA-A and HLA-B alleles for most subjects in the first cohort. A later analysis found that most CMV-associated TCR beta chains appeared HLA-restricted, with HLA associations seemingly driven largely by CMV exposure. Around 16 rarely observed V segments, including chromosome 9 orphons, were excluded from the earlier analysis of a few hundred of the donors because counts were too low. For the cohort, immune exposure information was limited to CMV serostatus. An association between a missense DCLRE1C variant and V-gene and J-gene trimming of TCR beta chains was found in a later genetic analysis and replicated in an independent cohort. At a false discovery rate of 0.05, a later analysis linked 15,000 to 20,000 TCR beta sequences to specific HLA alleles. In a later analysis, the rate of TCR association differed among HLA loci, with DRB1 alleles having the most associated TCRs and HLA-C alleles having the fewest. In vitro tests confirmed that a few of the cytomegalovirus-associated TCR beta chains recognize cytomegalovirus antigens. In a later analysis, HLA-associated TCR beta chains showed more clonal expansion and lower generation probabilities than non-associated chains that were equally common. While some public TCRs were present in many individuals, most TCR sequences turned up only very rarely across donors. Several of the top co-occurrence clusters appeared to be linked to parvovirus B19, influenza, CMV and Epstein-Barr virus, according to a later analysis. The authors suggested that the approach could potentially be extended to other disease states and immunological phenotypes. A group of highly shared sequence variants was considered likely to be a technical artifact of the sequencing pipeline. When HLA alleles, especially DR and DQ, strongly co-occurred, TCR associations were difficult to assign to individual alleles. In both the original and validation cohorts, the classifier was reported to diagnose cytomegalovirus status with high specificity and sensitivity.

V was cut back by 0 bases and J by 7 bases, leaving a gap of 10 bases between them. CDR1 and CDR2, looked up from the germline V gene, are SGHRS and YFSETQ. The cysteine opens and the phenylalanine closes a CDR3 of 13 amino acids. The only DNA kept is the CDR3, 39 bases in frame from the first base. About this clone: Its antigen remains undetermined. Base quality data are lacking; no much larger clone is found one base away.

The library was made by the immunoSEQ multiplex PCR assay. For the multiplex PCR, a mixture combining 60 forward primers for TCR Vbeta segments and 13 reverse primers for TCR Jbeta segments was used. The CDR3 region of rearranged TCR beta genes was amplified from genomic DNA with a multiplex PCR assay. On the Illumina HiSeq System, the amplified TCR beta libraries were sequenced as 87-base-pair reads. The original pipeline was this. In a later analysis, tens of millions of unique TCR beta chains were counted across the approximately 640 repertoires, and some 10 million of these chains were shared by at least two donors. Raw reads were error-corrected and collapsed into unique sequences with a nearest-neighbor algorithm that merged closely related sequences to remove PCR and sequencing errors. V, D and J gene segments were assigned by aligning CDR3 sequences to IMGT reference sequences. For a sequence to be retained, at least a six-nucleotide match to both a V gene segment and a J gene segment was required. A rearrangement was called productive if the CDR3 had no stop codons and remained in frame with V and J, and every other rearrangement was called non-productive. CDR3 was defined according to IMGT convention as the region running from the second conserved V-encoded cysteine to the conserved J-encoded phenylalanine. Sequences without an unambiguous match to a single V gene segment were excluded from the earlier analysis of about 630 of the donors. An earlier analysis of fewer than 750 of the donors called V segments functional above 56.7% productive rearrangements and segregating when the between-donor standard deviation exceeded 5%. A statistical classification framework was built to diagnose cytomegalovirus status from the catalog of TCR beta chain sequences. A later analysis assigned V and J genes by comparing TCR nucleotide sequences with IMGT/GENE-DB human TR gene sequences. In a later analysis, CDR3 sequences and most-parsimonious VDJ recombination scenarios were assigned using the TCRdist pipeline. A later analysis defined each TCR beta chain by its CDR3 amino acid sequence plus V-gene family, and excluded reads lacking a unique V-gene family. In a later analysis, approximately 640 highly shared, low-generation-probability nucleotide sequences were removed to address suspected cross-contamination and a sequencing artifact. In a later analysis, a clonal expansion index for each public chain was calculated from normalized within-repertoire ranks of inferred template counts. In a later analysis, generation probabilities were computed using a VDJ recombination model fitted to out-of-frame rearrangements, and the results were checked against IGoR. A later analysis scored TCR-TCR, TCR-HLA and TCR-CMV co-occurrence with hypergeometric tests, applying a repertoire-size bias correction to TCR pairs. To estimate false discovery rates, a later analysis permuted the HLA or CMV assignments 20 times. In a later analysis, co-occurring TCRs were grouped using DBSCAN, and TCRdist sequence similarity was added for clustering within HLA-allele-positive subsets. For co-occurrence clustering, repertoires with fewer than 30,000 or more than 120,000 public chains were excluded, along with several repertoires with anomalous nucleotide sharing. TCRdb carries this immuneACCESS record with in-frame sequences only. Its versions omit some clonotypes, under half of them owing to an unresolved V gene in the studies checked, with the rest unexplained. The DNA gave D and trimming, while V, J and clone size come from that table. Across this sample there are around 150,000 clones, with about 68% seen only once. The ten largest clonotypes hold 1.6% of the sample.

The cohort consisted of 650 to 700 healthy bone marrow donors. At the time of sampling, every cohort member was nominally healthy, though immune exposures that went unrecorded were likely present. Of the 610 or so cohort members, roughly 300 had positive CMV serostatus and roughly 350 had negative CMV serostatus, and CMV serostatus was not recorded for the donor. Every donor gave a peripheral blood sample, and the peripheral blood mononuclear cells from that sample were used for TCR beta sequencing. Genomic DNA extraction from the blood cell samples was performed with the Qiagen DNeasy Blood Extraction Kit.

The specimen sequenced was PBMCs. The chain uses TRBV5-1 and TRBJ1-2; the D gene is not confidently resolved. This sequence was found in a human donor in good health. In nucleotides, the sequence is TGCGCCAGCAGCTTGGGCACAGAACTTGGCTACACCTTC. Its protein reads: CASSLGTELGYTF.